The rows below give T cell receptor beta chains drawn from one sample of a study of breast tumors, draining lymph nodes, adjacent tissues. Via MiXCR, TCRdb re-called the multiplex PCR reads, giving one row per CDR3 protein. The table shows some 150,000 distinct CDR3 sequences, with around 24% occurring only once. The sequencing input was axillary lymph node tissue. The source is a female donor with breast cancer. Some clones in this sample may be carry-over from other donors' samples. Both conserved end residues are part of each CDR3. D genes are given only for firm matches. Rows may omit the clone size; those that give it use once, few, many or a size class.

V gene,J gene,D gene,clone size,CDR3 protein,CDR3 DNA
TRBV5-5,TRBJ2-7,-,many,CASSLGAGSTYEQYF,TGTGCCAGCAGCTTGGGGGCAGGGTCTACCTACGAGCAGTACTTC
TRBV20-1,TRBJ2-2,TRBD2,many,CSATGTSGTGELFF,TGCAGTGCTACCGGGACTAGCGGCACCGGGGAGCTGTTTTTT
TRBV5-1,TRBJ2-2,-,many,CASSHDSPDTGELFF,TGCGCCAGCAGCCATGACAGTCCCGACACCGGGGAGCTGTTTTTT
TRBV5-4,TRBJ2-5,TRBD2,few,CASRSGRAKTQYF,TGTGCCAGCAGAAGCGGGAGGGCGAAGACCCAGTACTTC
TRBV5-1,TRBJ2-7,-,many,CASRLTESSYEQYF,TGCGCCAGCAGGTTAACGGAGAGCTCCTACGAGCAGTACTTC
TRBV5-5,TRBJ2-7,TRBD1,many,CASSFSDRLDYEQYF,TGTGCCAGCAGCTTCTCGGACAGGTTAGATTACGAGCAGTACTTC
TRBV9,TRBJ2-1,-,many,CASSVAREQFF,TGTGCCAGCAGCGTAGCACGTGAGCAGTTCTTC
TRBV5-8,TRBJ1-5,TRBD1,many,CASSMTGANQPQHF,TGTGCCAGCAGCATGACAGGGGCCAATCAGCCCCAGCATTTT
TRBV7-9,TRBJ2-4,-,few,CASSLNAGQNIQYF,TGTGCCAGCAGCTTAAACGCGGGTCAAAACATTCAGTACTTC
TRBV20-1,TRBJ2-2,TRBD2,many,CSARDQGTSGTNTGELFF,TGCAGTGCTAGAGATCAGGGGACTAGCGGAACGAACACCGGGGAGCTGTTTTTT
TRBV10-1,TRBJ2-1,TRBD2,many,CASSESGLAGGGILRDEQFF,TGCGCCAGCAGTGAGTCGGGACTAGCGGGAGGAGGAATATTACGGGATGAGCAGTTCTTC
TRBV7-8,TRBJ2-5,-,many,CASSFEYQETQYF,TGTGCCAGCAGCTTTGAGTACCAAGAGACCCAGTACTTC
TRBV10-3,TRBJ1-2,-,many,CAISESDRRGYTF,TGTGCCATCAGTGAGTCGGACAGACGGGGCTACACCTTC
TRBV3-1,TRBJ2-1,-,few,CASSQPPLRRRFF,TGTGCCAGCAGCCAACCTCCCCTTAGACGGCGGTTCTTC
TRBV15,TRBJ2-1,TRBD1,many,CATSQQGDEQFF,TGTGCCACCAGCCAACAGGGGGATGAGCAGTTCTTC
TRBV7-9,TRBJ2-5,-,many,CASSLVGLEQETQYF,TGTGCCAGCAGCTTAGTCGGGCTGGAACAAGAGACCCAGTACTTC
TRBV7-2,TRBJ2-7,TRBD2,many,CASSLSGGVGPEQYF,TGTGCCAGCAGCTTATCGGGGGGGGTCGGTCCCGAGCAGTACTTC
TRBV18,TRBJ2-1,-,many,CASSLEITGYNEQFF,TGTGCCAGCTCACTAGAGATAACGGGATACAATGAGCAGTTCTTC
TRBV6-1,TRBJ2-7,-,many,CASSEAQSASGLYEQYF,TGTGCCAGCAGTGAAGCGCAATCGGCGAGCGGACTCTACGAGCAGTACTTC
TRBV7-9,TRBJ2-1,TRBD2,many,CASSLSGTRARAYNEQFF,TGTGCCAGCAGCTTAAGCGGGACGAGGGCGAGAGCATACAATGAGCAGTTCTTC
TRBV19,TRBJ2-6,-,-,CASSELAGANVLTF,TGTGCCAGTAGTGAGTTAGCGGGGGCCAACGTCCTGACTTTC
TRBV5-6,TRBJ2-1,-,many,CASSLVRGSSYNEQFF,TGTGCCAGCAGCTTGGTTCGGGGGAGCTCCTACAATGAGCAGTTCTTC